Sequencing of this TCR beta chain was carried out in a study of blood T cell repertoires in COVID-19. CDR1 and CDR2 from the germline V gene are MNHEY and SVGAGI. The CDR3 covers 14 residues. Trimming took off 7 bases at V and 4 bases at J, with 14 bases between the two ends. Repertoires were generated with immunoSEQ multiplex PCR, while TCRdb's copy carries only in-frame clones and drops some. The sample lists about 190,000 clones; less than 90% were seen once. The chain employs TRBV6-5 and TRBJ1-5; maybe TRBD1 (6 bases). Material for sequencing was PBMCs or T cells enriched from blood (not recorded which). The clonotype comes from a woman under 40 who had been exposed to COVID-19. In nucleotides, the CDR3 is TGTGCCAGCAACCCCCGACAGGTTAATCAGCCCCAGCATTTT. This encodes CASNPRQVNQPQHF.